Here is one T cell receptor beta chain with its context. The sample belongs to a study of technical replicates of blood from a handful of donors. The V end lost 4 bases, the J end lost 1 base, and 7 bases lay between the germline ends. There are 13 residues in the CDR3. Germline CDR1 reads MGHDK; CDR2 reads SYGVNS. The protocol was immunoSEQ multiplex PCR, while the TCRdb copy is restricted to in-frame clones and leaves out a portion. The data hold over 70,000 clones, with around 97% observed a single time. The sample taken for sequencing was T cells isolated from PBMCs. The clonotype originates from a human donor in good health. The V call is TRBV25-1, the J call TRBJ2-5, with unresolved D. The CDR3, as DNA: TGTGCCAGCAGTGGTCGGAGCCAAGAGACCCAGTACTTC. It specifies CASSGRSQETQYF.